This T cell receptor (beta chain) was captured by sequencing in a study of CD8+CD57+ T cells in acquired aplastic anemia. Profiles of TCR beta VDJ and CDR3 were generated from a genomic DNA template. TCRdb ran MiXCR on the reads and lists one entry per CDR3 protein. The data show 150,000 to 180,000 distinct CDR3 sequences, about 54% seen once. Sequencing was done on patients that had shown CD8+CD57+ cell expansion by flow cytometry. The germline CDR1 and CDR2 sequences are SNHLY and FYNNEI. CDR3 length: 15 residues. V was trimmed by 6 bases and J by 0 bases, leaving 12 bases between them. The TCR was taken from a human donor with aplastic anemia. The sample taken for sequencing was sorted CD4+, CD8+, or CD8+CD57+ T cells (not recorded which) from PBMCs. The chain has TRBV2 and TRBJ1-5; D unresolved. The CDR3 spells CASRIDVNSNQPQHF. CDR3 sequence (DNA): TGTGCCAGCAGGATTGATGTGAATAGCAATCAGCCCCAGCATTTT.